A single T cell receptor (beta chain) is shown here with its context. These data originate in a study of blood T cell repertoires in COVID-19. About the research overall: Both acute and convalescent COVID-19 samples were obtained from the United States, Italy and Spain. The cDNA or gDNA used as material had been derived from T cells, B-cell-depleted T cells, or PBMCs.

Germline CDR1 is SGHNT and CDR2 is YENEEA. After removal of 3 bases from V and 8 bases from J, the junction contained 4 bases not matched to a gene. The CDR3 runs to 15 residues. In the authors' workflow: For nucleated cells, counts were estimated from reference gene primer amplification. The data were produced by immunoSEQ multiplex PCR, yet TCRdb's version contains in-frame clones alone and is incomplete. The V and J calls and clone size were taken over from that table, and D and trimming were inferred from the DNA. Of about 100,000 clones listed, approximately 84% were seen once; the top ten hold about 10%.

Material: peripheral blood. This sequence was found in a man aged 35-49 years with active or convalescent COVID-19. The rearrangement links TRBV11-3 to TRBJ1-6, with 10 bases that match TRBD1. CDR3 loop: CASSFRQGADSPLHF. CDR3 bases: TGTGCCAGCAGCTTTCGACAGGGGGCTGATTCACCCCTCCACTTT.